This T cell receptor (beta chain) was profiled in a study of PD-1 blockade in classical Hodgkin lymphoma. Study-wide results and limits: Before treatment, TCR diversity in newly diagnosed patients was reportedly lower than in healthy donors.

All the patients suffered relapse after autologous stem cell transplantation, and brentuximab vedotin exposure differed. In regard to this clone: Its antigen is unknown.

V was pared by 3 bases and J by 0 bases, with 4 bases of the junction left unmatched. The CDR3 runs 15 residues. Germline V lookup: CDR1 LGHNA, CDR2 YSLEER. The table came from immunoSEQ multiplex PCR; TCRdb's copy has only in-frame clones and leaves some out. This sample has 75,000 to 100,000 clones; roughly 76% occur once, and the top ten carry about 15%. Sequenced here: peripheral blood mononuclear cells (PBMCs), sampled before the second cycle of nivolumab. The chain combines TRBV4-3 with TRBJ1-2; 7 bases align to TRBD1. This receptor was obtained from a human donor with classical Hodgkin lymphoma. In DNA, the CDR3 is TGCGCCAGCAGCCAGATGACAGGGACTAACTATGGCTACACCTTC. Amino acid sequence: CASSQMTGTNYGYTF.